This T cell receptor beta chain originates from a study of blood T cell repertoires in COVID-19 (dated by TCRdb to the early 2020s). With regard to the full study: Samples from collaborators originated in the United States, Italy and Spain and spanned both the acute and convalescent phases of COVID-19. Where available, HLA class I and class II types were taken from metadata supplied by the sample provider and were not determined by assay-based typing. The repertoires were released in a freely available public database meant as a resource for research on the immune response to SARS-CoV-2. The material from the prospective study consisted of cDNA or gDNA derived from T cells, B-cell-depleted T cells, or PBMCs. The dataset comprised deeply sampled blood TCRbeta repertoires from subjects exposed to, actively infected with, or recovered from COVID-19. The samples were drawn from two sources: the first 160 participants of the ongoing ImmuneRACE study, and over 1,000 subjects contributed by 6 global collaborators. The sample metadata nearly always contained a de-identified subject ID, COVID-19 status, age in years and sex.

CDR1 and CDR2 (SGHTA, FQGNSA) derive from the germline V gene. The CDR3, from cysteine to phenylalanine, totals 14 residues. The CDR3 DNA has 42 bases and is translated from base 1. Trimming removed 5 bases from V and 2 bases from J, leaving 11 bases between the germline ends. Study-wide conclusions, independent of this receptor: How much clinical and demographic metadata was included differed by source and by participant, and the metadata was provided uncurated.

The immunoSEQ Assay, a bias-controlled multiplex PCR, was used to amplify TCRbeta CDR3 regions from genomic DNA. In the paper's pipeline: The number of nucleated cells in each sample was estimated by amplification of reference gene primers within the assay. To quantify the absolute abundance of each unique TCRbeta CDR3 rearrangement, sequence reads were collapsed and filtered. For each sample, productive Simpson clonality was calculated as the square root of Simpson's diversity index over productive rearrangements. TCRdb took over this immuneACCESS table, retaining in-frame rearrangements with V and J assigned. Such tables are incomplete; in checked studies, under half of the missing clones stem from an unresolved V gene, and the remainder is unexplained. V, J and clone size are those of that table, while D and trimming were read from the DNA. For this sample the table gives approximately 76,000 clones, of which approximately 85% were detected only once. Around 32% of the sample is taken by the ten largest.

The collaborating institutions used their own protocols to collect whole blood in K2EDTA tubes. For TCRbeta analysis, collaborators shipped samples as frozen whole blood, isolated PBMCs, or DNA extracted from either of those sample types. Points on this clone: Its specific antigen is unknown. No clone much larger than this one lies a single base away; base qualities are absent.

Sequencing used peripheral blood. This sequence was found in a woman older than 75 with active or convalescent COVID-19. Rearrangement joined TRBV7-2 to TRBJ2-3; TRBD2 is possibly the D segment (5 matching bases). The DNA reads TGTGCCAGCAGCCTGGACGGACTCACAGATACGCAGTATTTT. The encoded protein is CASSLDGLTDTQYF.